The 23 T cell receptor beta chains presented below share a single source sample, sequenced in a study of Tregs in tolerant kidney transplant recipients. Profiling relied on immunoSEQ multiplex PCR, and the TCRdb table lists in-frame clones only, not all of them. The sample carries more than 70,000 clones, roughly 91% recorded once. Related graft donors supplied nonmyeloablative bone marrow transplants, and mixed chimerism was transient. The source material was CD4+ T cells from blood (PBMCs), sampled 24 months after the transplant. These receptors were taken from a human patient who received a combined kidney and bone marrow transplant. A subset of T cells may come from the graft donor.

V is TRBV7-3 and J is TRBJ2-3, with TRBD2 matching 9 bases. This CDR3 is 21 amino acids long. The ends lost 3 bases at V and 0 bases at J; junction bases unmatched: 19. The V gene's germline CDR1 is SGHTA and CDR2 FQGTGA. This chain's CDR3 is CASSLGTSRAGGLYSTDTQYF. In DNA, the CDR3 is TGTGCCAGCAGCTTGGGCACGAGTCGGGCGGGAGGGCTCTATAGCACAGATACGCAGTATTTT.

V gene TRBV4-1 combines with J gene TRBJ2-7, with 11 bases aligning to TRBD1. V gave up 3 bases and J gave up 4 bases; unmatched junction bases: 8. Germline CDR1 MGHRA, CDR2 YSYEKL. CDR3 length equals 16 residues. In DNA, the CDR3 is TGCGCCAGCAGCCAGCAGGACAGGGGGCGTCTGTACGAGCAGTACTTC. Amino acid sequence: CASSQQDRGRLYEQYF.

The chain links TRBV5-1 to TRBJ2-3; the match to TRBD2 covers 7 bases. The J segment lost 6 bases and the V segment lost 0 bases, leaving 1 base of the junction unmatched. Germline assignment: CDR1 SGHRS and CDR2 YFSETQ. This CDR3 comprises 13 residues. Here the CDR3 reads CASSLGRGDTQYF. The CDR3 DNA reads as TGCGCCAGCAGCTTGGGGCGGGGGGATACGCAGTATTTT.

The chain is built from TRBV11-3 and TRBJ2-7; TRBD1 matches at 12 bases. Germline V gives CDR1 SGHNT, CDR2 YENEEA. The CDR3 covers 16 residues. V was clipped by 3 bases and J by 5 bases; unmatched bases: 8. The chain's CDR3 is CASSFDLGDRGHEQYF. CDR3 nucleotide sequence: TGTGCCAGCAGCTTTGACCTTGGGGACAGGGGGCACGAGCAGTACTTC.

The chain combines TRBV7-2 with TRBJ2-3; 8 nucleotides match TRBD1. V lost 8 bases to trimming and J lost 7 bases; unmatched junction nucleotides: 8. The CDR3 is made up of 13 amino acids. Germline CDR1 SGHTA, CDR2 FQGNSA. The CDR3 DNA follows: TGTGCCAGCTTGACTGACAGGGGAAATACGCAGTATTTT. This gives the protein CASLTDRGNTQYF.

This clone came up a few times. The J gene is TRBJ1-4, the V gene TRBV28; the match to TRBD1 covers 11 bases. The CDR3 length is 14 residues. With V trimmed by 5 bases and J by 10 bases, 6 bases remained unmatched. The germline V gene encodes CDR1 MDHEN and CDR2 SYDVKM. CDR3 coding DNA: TGTGCCAGCAGTCCGGGACAGGGGGACGGAAAACTGTTTTTT. Its translation is CASSPGQGDGKLFF.

The rearrangement links TRBV6-4 to TRBJ2-3; 8 bases fit TRBD1. The ends lost 2 bases at V and 5 bases at J; junction bases unmatched: 0. Germline V gene lookup returns CDR1 MRHNA and CDR2 SNTAGT. The CDR3 totals 13 residues. DNA for the CDR3: TGTGCCAGCAGTGACGACAGGGGAGATACGCAGTATTTT. Its protein is CASSDDRGDTQYF.

This chain joins TRBV7-9 and TRBJ1-3; no reliable D call. Germline CDR1 and CDR2: SEHNR and FQNEAQ (reference sequence). The CDR3 consists of 12 residues. V lost 5 bases and J 3 bases, leaving 5 bases between the germline ends. The CDR3 reads CASSRYGNTIYF. CDR3 nucleotides: TGTGCCAGCAGCCGCTATGGAAACACCATATATTTT.

This chain connects TRBV5-4 to TRBJ2-5, with 14 bases that match TRBD2. The ends lost 3 bases at V and 5 bases at J; junction bases unmatched: 6. CDR1 is SGHNT, CDR2 YYREEE, per germline (reference sequence). This CDR3 has 16 amino acids. This chain's CDR3 is CASSWGLAGAVETQYF. In nucleotides, the CDR3 is TGTGCCAGCAGCTGGGGACTAGCGGGAGCGGTGGAGACCCAGTACTTC.

In this sample, this clone turned up a few times. This chain joins TRBV10-3 and TRBJ1-2, with D possibly being TRBD1 (5 bases). The CDR3 runs 12 residues. V gave up 8 bases and J gave up 4 bases, with 11 bases separating them. Germline V lookup: CDR1 ENHRY, CDR2 SYGVKD. CDR3 DNA sequence: TGTGCCATCGGTCGGGGGACCTATGGCTACACCTTC. This gives the protein CAIGRGTYGYTF.

The chain recombines TRBV29-1 with TRBJ1-4; 11 bases are shared with TRBD1. Trimming removed 3 bases from V and 7 bases from J; junction bases left unmatched: 1. The CDR3 has 13 amino acids. CDR1 is SQVTM and CDR2 is ANQGSEA in the germline V gene. CDR3 nucleotides: TGCAGCGTTGAGGGGACAGGGGGTGAAAAACTGTTTTTT. Translated: CSVEGTGGEKLFF.

This clone was seen more than once but under ten times. The gene calls are TRBV10-3 and TRBJ2-7; the D is unclear. CDR1 is ENHRY and CDR2 is SYGVKD in the germline V gene. V was trimmed by 4 bases and J by 4 bases, leaving 5 bases between them. The CDR3 sequence is 11 residues long. CDR3 DNA sequence: TGTGCCATCAGTGCAGAATACGAGCAGTACTTC. Its protein is CAISAEYEQYF.

The chain couples TRBV6-1 to TRBJ2-3; 10 bases line up with TRBD1. J gave up 3 bases and V 2 bases, and 5 bases lay outside the gene matches. Germline V gene sequence: CDR1 MNHNS, CDR2 SASEGT. The CDR3 loop spans 16 amino acids. CDR3 sequence reads: CASSETWTGGTDTQYF. CDR3 nucleotides: TGTGCCAGCAGTGAAACCTGGACAGGGGGGACAGATACGCAGTATTTT.

The gene calls are TRBV6-5 and TRBJ2-7; D may be TRBD2 (7 bases). Germline CDR1 reads MNHEY; CDR2 reads SVGAGI. CDR3 length equals 12 residues. Trimming took 6 bases from V and 5 from J, leaving 11 bases between them. The CDR3 bases are TGTGCCAGCAGGGAGGGGGGGGACGAGCAGTACTTC. Protein sequence: CASREGGDEQYF.

The CDR3 is CASSPLGTSLSTDTQYF. Written as DNA, the CDR3 is TGTGCCAGCTCACCACTCGGGACTAGCCTTAGCACAGATACGCAGTATTTT. The rearrangement joins TRBV18 to TRBJ2-3; 9 positions match TRBD2. The J segment lost 0 bases and the V segment lost 1 base, leaving 5 bases of the junction unmatched. Germline V gene lookup returns CDR1 KGHSH and CDR2 LQKENI. The CDR3 consists of 17 residues.

J is TRBJ2-7 and V is TRBV11-2; 10 nucleotides line up with TRBD2. The J segment lost 4 bases and the V segment lost 1 base, leaving 10 bases of the junction unmatched. Germline CDR1 is SGHAT and CDR2 is FQNNGV. This CDR3 spans 17 amino acids. This chain's CDR3 is CASSLAVAGGWWYEQYF. CDR3 nucleotides: TGTGCCAGCAGCTTAGCGGTAGCGGGAGGTTGGTGGTACGAGCAGTACTTC.

The J gene is TRBJ2-5, the V gene TRBV11-2, with TRBD1 as a possible D gene (5 bases). The CDR3 is made up of 18 amino acids. Germline assignment: CDR1 SGHAT and CDR2 FQNNGV. V lost 1 base and J lost 0, with 18 bases in between. DNA for the CDR3: TGTGCCAGCAGCTTAGTAGGGTCGGCAGGGTATAACCAAGAGACCCAGTACTTC. Its protein is CASSLVGSAGYNQETQYF. The whole variable domain, remainder taken from reference TRBV11-2 and TRBJ2-5, is EAGVAQSPRYKIIEKRQSVAFWCNPISGHATLYWYQQILGQGPKLLIQFQNNGVVDDSQLPKDRFSAERLKGVDSTLKIQPAKLEDSAVYLCASSLVGSAGYNQETQYFGPGTRLLVL.

The chain recombines TRBV18 with TRBJ2-7, with 8 bases that match TRBD2. Germline loops: CDR1 KGHSH, CDR2 LQKENI. The CDR3 is 17 residues long. J was trimmed by 0 bases and V by 4 bases; bases with no gene match: 11. The CDR3 sequence is CASSQERGGGYSYEQYF. The DNA of the CDR3 is TGTGCCAGCTCACAGGAACGAGGCGGGGGGTACTCCTACGAGCAGTACTTC. Drawing the rest from reference TRBV18 and TRBJ2-7, the complete variable domain is NAGVMQNPRHLVRRRGQEARLRCSPMKGHSHVYWYRQLPEEGLKFMVYLQKENIIDESGMPKERFSAEFPKEGPSILRIQQVVRGDSAAYFCASSQERGGGYSYEQYFGPGTRLTVT.

This clone has just one count. The rearrangement uses TRBV28 and TRBJ1-5; D might be TRBD1 (5 bases). The germline V and J ends were trimmed by 2 bases and 7 bases, with 12 bases remaining between them. Germline CDR1 reads MDHEN; CDR2 reads SYDVKM. This CDR3 is 14 amino acids long. The CDR3 DNA reads TGTGCCAGCAGTTTAGTGGGGGGAGTGCAGCCCCAGCATTTT. This codes for CASSLVGGVQPQHF.

V and J are TRBV7-2 and TRBJ2-3; 8 bases map to TRBD2. V lost 4 bases and J lost 3; bases outside the gene matches: 9. Germline V gives CDR1 SGHTA, CDR2 FQGNSA. CDR3 length equals 16 residues. The CDR3 reads CASSSARGGRTDTQYF. The CDR3 coding sequence is TGTGCCAGCAGCTCCGCCCGGGGGGGGAGGACAGATACGCAGTATTTT. Using reference TRBV7-2 and TRBJ2-3 for the parts outside the CDR3, the full variable domain is GAGVSQSPSNKVTEKGKDVELRCDPISGHTALYWYRQSLGQGLEFLIYFQGNSAPDKSGLPSDRFSAERTGGSVSTLTIQRTQQEDSAVYLCASSSARGGRTDTQYFGPGTRLTVL.

V and J are TRBV7-9 and TRBJ2-3; no firm D call. The CDR3 runs to 13 residues. Germline values: CDR1 SEHNR, CDR2 FQNEAQ (reference sequence). V was shortened by 5 bases and J by 4 bases, with 10 bases between the two germline ends. This chain's CDR3 is CASSPLVPDTQYF. The CDR3, as DNA: TGTGCCAGCAGCCCACTTGTCCCAGATACGCAGTATTTT.

The chain employs TRBV19 and TRBJ2-4; 8 nucleotides align to TRBD1. J lost 7 bases, V lost 5 bases, and 19 bases had no gene match. CDR3 length: 18 residues. Germline V gene lookup returns CDR1 LNHDA and CDR2 SQIVND (reference sequence). CDR3 coding DNA: TGTGCCAGTAGTGTCTCAGAGCAGGGGGCCCGTTCCGCCAACATTCAGTACTTC. This encodes CASSVSEQGARSANIQYF.

V usage is TRBV28 and J usage is TRBJ2-3; D is unclear. Deletions cut 2 bases from V and 0 bases from J, with 3 bases between. The CDR3 length is 13 residues. Germline-derived CDR1 and CDR2 are MDHEN and SYDVKM. Written as DNA, the CDR3 is TGTGCCAGCAGTTTACCTAGCACAGATACGCAGTATTTT. Its translation: CASSLPSTDTQYF.